This T cell receptor beta chain came from a study of blood T cell repertoires in COVID-19. Study background: The United States, Italy and Spain provided the acute and convalescent COVID-19 samples.

While infection was still active, Seattle patients were enrolled and then followed longitudinally. Per the authors' pipeline: Reference gene primer amplification gave nucleated cell count estimates. Sequenced by immunoSEQ multiplex PCR; TCRdb stores in-frame clones only, minus some. V, J and clone size derive from that table, while D and trimming were established from the DNA sequence. The sample contains around 180,000 clones, 70% to 90% of which appear only once. With 0 bases removed from V and 4 bases from J, the gap between germline ends came to 10 bases. Germline loops: CDR1 ENHRY, CDR2 SYGVKD. CDR3 length: 16 amino acids.

The genes are TRBV10-3 and TRBJ2-6, with D hard to call. The sequence derives from a person between 65 and 79 years old with COVID-19, enrolled during active disease. Sequenced: peripheral blood. This CDR3 reads CAISESAVSGANVLTF. The CDR3 DNA follows: TGTGCCATCAGTGAGTCGGCGGTGTCCGGGGCCAACGTCCTGACTTTC.